What follows are 4 T cell receptor beta chains derived from one specimen sequenced in a study of CD8+CD57+ T cells in acquired aplastic anemia. For CDR3 and TCR beta VDJ profiling, genomic DNA was the template used. TCRdb re-called the reads with MiXCR, one entry per CDR3 protein. In the table there are approximately 380,000 distinct CDR3 sequences, 65% to 80% of which are singletons. The sequenced sample consisted of sorted CD4+, CD8+, or CD8+CD57+ T cells (not recorded which) from PBMCs. The receptors were sampled from a human donor in good health, serving as a control.

A note on this clonotype: Given a much more abundant clone one base away, this may be a read error. The chain is built from TRBV11-2 and TRBJ2-1, with 10 bases aligning to TRBD2. CDR1 and CDR2 (germline): SGHAT, FQNNGV. The CDR3 covers 15 residues. The CDR3 DNA sequence: TGTGCCAGCAGCCCGGTACTAGCGGGGTCGACTGAGCGGTTCTTC. Amino acid sequence: CASSPVLAGSTERFF.

This clonotype was seen repeatedly, ten times or more. The rearrangement links TRBV3-1 to TRBJ2-5; 7 bases agree with TRBD1. The CDR3 length is 14 residues. Germline CDR1 is LGHDT and CDR2 is YNNKEL (reference sequence). V lost 5 bases and J lost 2; bases outside the gene matches: 5. CDR3 amino acids: CASSSRDRQETQYF. The CDR3 nucleotides are TGTGCCAGCAGCTCCCGGGACAGACAAGAGACCCAGTACTTC.

There are a few counts of this clonotype. A read error is likely, as this CDR3 ends without the conserved phenylalanine or tryptophan. The genes are TRBV29-1 and TRBJ1-2; possibly TRBD1 for D (5 bases). Trimming took 5 bases from V and 1 from J, leaving 11 bases between them. The germline CDR1 and CDR2 sequences are SQVTM and ANQGSEA. This CDR3 contains 13 residues. The CDR3 protein is CSVTPGSNYGYTI. As DNA, the CDR3 is TGCAGCGTTACGCCAGGGAGTAACTATGGCTACACCATC.

The V gene is TRBV9, the J gene TRBJ1-1; 9 bases align to TRBD1. This CDR3 is built from 15 residues. Germline-derived CDR1 and CDR2 are SGDLS and YYNGEE. Trimming took 4 bases from V and 5 from J; bases not matched to a gene: 9. For the CDR3, the DNA is TGTGCCAGCAGCCAAACCGACAGGGGGGAGACTGAAGCTTTCTTT. It codes for CASSQTDRGETEAFF.